These T cell receptor beta chains were read from a single sample in a study of T cells in Graves' hyperthyroidism and ophthalmopathy. MiXCR was run by TCRdb on the multiplex PCR reads, yielding one entry per CDR3 protein. The data show around 300,000 distinct CDR3 sequences, around 15% seen once. The sequenced sample consisted of blood. The receptors derive from a woman aged 45 to 65 with Graves' hyperthyroidism that later progressed to Graves' ophthalmopathy. CDR3s include the opening cysteine and the closing phenylalanine or tryptophan. D genes are given only for firm matches. The size entry is marked missing in some rows and otherwise reads once, few, many or a size class.

V	J	size	D	DNA	CDR3
TRBV5-1	TRBJ2-1	once	TRBD2	TGTGCCAGCAGCTCCGGGACTACCAATGAGCAGTTCTTC	CASSSGTTNEQFF
TRBV20-1	TRBJ2-2	-	-	TGCAGTGCTACCCCAGAGCCCTCCCACACCGGGGAGCTGTTTTTT	CSATPEPSHTGELFF
TRBV5-4	TRBJ2-3	few	-	TGTGCCAGCAGGGAACGGACAACTAGCACAGATACGCAGTATTTT	CASRERTTSTDTQYF
TRBV20-1	TRBJ2-1	many	TRBD1	TGCAGGGGCCCCGGACAGGCTTACAATGAGCAGTTCTTC	CRGPGQAYNEQFF
TRBV12-3/TRBV12-4	TRBJ2-4	many	TRBD1	TGTGCCAGCAGGACCCGAAACAGGGGAAGTATTCAGTACTTC	CASRTRNRGSIQYF
TRBV7-8	TRBJ2-2	many	TRBD2	TGTGCCAGCAGGCCACCGGGACTAGCGGGAGGGATGAACACCGGGGAGCTGTTTTTT	CASRPPGLAGGMNTGELFF
TRBV7-9	TRBJ1-2	few	TRBD1	TGTGCCAGCAGCACACAGGGGGCGAACTATGGCTACACCTTC	CASSTQGANYGYTF
TRBV7-2	TRBJ2-1	many	TRBD2	TGTGCCAGCAGCTTTGCCGGGACTAACAATGAGCAGTTCTTC	CASSFAGTNNEQFF
TRBV30	TRBJ2-5	many	-	TGTGCCTGGTCCGGGACTGAGCACGGGACCCAGTACTTC	CAWSGTEHGTQYF
TRBV3-1	TRBJ2-4	-	-	TGTGCCAGCAGCCAAGATAATCACCAAGGGGGGAGCATTCAGTACTTC	CASSQDNHQGGSIQYF
TRBV19	TRBJ1-1	-	TRBD1	TGTGCCAGTAGATCGGGACAGGGGTATACTGAAGCTTTCTTT	CASRSGQGYTEAFF
TRBV15	TRBJ1-2	-	TRBD1	TGTGCCACCAAGGTCCCAGGGGGTTCGAATGGCTACACCTTC	CATKVPGGSNGYTF
TRBV29-1	TRBJ1-1	many	-	TGCAGCGTTGAAATGAGTCAGAACACTGAAGCTTTCTTT	CSVEMSQNTEAFF
TRBV12-5	TRBJ1-5	few	-	TGTGCTAGTGCTTCCCGGGACATCGACAATCAGCCCCAGCATTTT	CASASRDIDNQPQHF
TRBV5-5	TRBJ2-7	many	-	TGTGCCAGCAGCGACCTTAACTACGAGCAGTACTTC	CASSDLNYEQYF
TRBV6-1	TRBJ1-5	many	-	TGTGCCAGCAGTGCGAATCAGCCCCAGCATTTT	CASSANQPQHF
TRBV4-2	TRBJ1-2	-	-	TGTGCCAGCAGCCTGCCAGCCGGATCCTATGGCTACACCTTC	CASSLPAGSYGYTF
TRBV20-1	TRBJ2-5	-	TRBD2	TGCAGTGCTAGAGATTTAGGACTAGCGGGAGAAGAGACCCAGTACTTC	CSARDLGLAGEETQYF
TRBV5-1	TRBJ1-4	few	-	TGCGCCAGCGGGGACGGGATAAATGAAAAACTGTTTTTT	CASGDGINEKLFF
TRBV9	TRBJ1-1	many	-	TGTGCCAGCAGCGCGGGTAGAGGCGGCATGAACACTGAAGCTTTCTTT	CASSAGRGGMNTEAFF
TRBV20-1	TRBJ2-7	many	TRBD2	TGCAGTGTCACAGGCCCGACTAGCGGGAGATGCGAGCAGTACTTC	CSVTGPTSGRCEQYF
TRBV20-1	TRBJ2-1	many	TRBD2	TGCAGTGCTAGACTCGCCGGACTAGGCCCCTACAATGAGCAGTTCTTC	CSARLAGLGPYNEQFF
TRBV11-3	TRBJ2-1	many	TRBD2	TGTGCCAGCAGCGGCGGGACTAGCGGGACCTACAATGAGCAGTTCTTC	CASSGGTSGTYNEQFF
TRBV12-3/TRBV12-4	TRBJ2-3	many	-	TGTGCCAGCAACTTACTCAGTACAGATACGCAGTATTTT	CASNLLSTDTQYF
TRBV12-3/TRBV12-4	TRBJ1-4	many	-	TGTGCCAGCAGCCTTGTGGGGTCATCGGGGGGAAAACTGTTTTTT	CASSLVGSSGGKLFF
TRBV2	TRBJ1-4	many	-	TGTGCCAGCAGTGAATATGAAAAACTGTTTTTT	CASSEYEKLFF
TRBV6-1	TRBJ1-5	many	-	TGTGCCAGCCGTACAGCAGGCAATCAGCCCCAGCATTTT	CASRTAGNQPQHF
TRBV5-1	TRBJ2-1	many	-	TGCGCCAGCAGCTTGGGGGACTTTAGCTCCTACAATGAGCAGTTCTTC	CASSLGDFSSYNEQFF
TRBV27	TRBJ1-1	-	-	TGTGCCAGCTTCAGGGTTCTGAACACTGAAGCTTTCTTT	CASFRVLNTEAFF
TRBV29-1	TRBJ2-5	many	-	TGCAGCGTTGCAGCCGTCCAAGAGACCCAGTACTTC	CSVAAVQETQYF
TRBV29-1	TRBJ2-7	many	TRBD2	TGCAGCGTTGGACTAGCCCACTACGAGCAGTACTTC	CSVGLAHYEQYF
TRBV3-1	TRBJ1-6	many	-	TGTGCCAGCAGCCAAGATTTCGTAGCCCTCCACTTT	CASSQDFVALHF
TRBV7-9	TRBJ1-1	many	TRBD1	TGTGCCAGCAGCCAGCCAATGGGACAGGCCCCAAACACTGAAGCTTTCTTT	CASSQPMGQAPNTEAFF
TRBV18	TRBJ1-5	many	-	TGTGCCAGCTCACCGGGGGCTAATCAGCCCCAGCATTTT	CASSPGANQPQHF
TRBV6-1	TRBJ2-3	many	-	TGTGCCACCCGGGACTCCCAAAGCACAGATACGCAGTATTTT	CATRDSQSTDTQYF
TRBV28	TRBJ2-2	many	-	TGTGCCACACAATGGGCGCCGGGACGTACGAACACCGGGGAGCTGTTTTTT	CATQWAPGRTNTGELFF
TRBV7-9	TRBJ2-5	-	-	TGTGCCAGCAGCTTAGGTGTCAAGGCACAAGAGACCCAGTACTTC	CASSLGVKAQETQYF
TRBV30	TRBJ1-2	-	-	TGTGCCTGGAGTGTGGGGCGTAACTATGGCTACACCTTC	CAWSVGRNYGYTF
TRBV19	TRBJ2-1	-	-	TGTGCCAGTAGTATTCAGGGGTCCAATGAGCAGTTCTTC	CASSIQGSNEQFF
TRBV12-3/TRBV12-4	TRBJ1-3	many	-	TGTGCCAGCAGTTCACCCTCTGGAAACACCATATATTTT	CASSSPSGNTIYF
TRBV28	TRBJ2-5	many	-	TGTGCCACCACTGGTCAGGGTACGCGGACCCAGTACTTC	CATTGQGTRTQYF
TRBV5-6	TRBJ1-2	once	TRBD1	TGTGCCAGCAGCTTGTTTCTCAACAGGGGGAGTAATGGCTACACCTTC	CASSLFLNRGSNGYTF
TRBV28	TRBJ2-7	many	TRBD2	TGTGCCAGCAAAGAGGGTAGCGGGAGTGAGCAGTACTTC	CASKEGSGSEQYF
TRBV28	TRBJ2-5	many	TRBD1	TGTGCCAGCAGAAGTGGACAGGGCACGGAGACCCAGTACTTC	CASRSGQGTETQYF